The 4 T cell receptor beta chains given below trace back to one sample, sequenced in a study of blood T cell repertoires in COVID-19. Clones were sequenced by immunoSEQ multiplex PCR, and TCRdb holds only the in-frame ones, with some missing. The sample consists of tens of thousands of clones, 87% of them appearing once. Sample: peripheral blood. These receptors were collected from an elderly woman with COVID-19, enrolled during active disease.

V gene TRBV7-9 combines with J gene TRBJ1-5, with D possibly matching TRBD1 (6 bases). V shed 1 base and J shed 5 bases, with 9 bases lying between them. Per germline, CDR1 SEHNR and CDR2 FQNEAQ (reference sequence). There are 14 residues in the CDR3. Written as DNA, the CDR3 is TGTGCCAGCAGCTTAGGGACAGTAGATCAGCCCCAGCATTTT. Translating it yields CASSLGTVDQPQHF. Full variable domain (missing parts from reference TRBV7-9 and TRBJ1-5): DTGVSQNPRHKITKRGQNVTFRCDPISEHNRLYWYRQTLGQGPEFLTYFQNEAQLEKSRLLSDRFSAERPKGSFSTLEIQRTEQGDSAMYLCASSLGTVDQPQHFGDGTRLSIL.

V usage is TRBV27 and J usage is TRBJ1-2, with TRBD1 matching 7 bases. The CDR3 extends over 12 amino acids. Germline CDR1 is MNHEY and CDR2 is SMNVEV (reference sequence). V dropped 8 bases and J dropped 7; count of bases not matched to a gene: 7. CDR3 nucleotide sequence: TGTGCCAGCGGGCGGGACAGTTCTGGCTACACCTTC. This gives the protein CASGRDSSGYTF.

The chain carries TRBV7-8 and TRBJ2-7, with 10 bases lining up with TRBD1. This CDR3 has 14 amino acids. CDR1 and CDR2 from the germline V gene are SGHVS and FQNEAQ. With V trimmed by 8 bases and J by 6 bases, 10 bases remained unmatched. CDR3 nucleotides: TGTGCCAGCGGGGCGGGGACAGGGGCGATCGAGCAGTACTTC. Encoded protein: CASGAGTGAIEQYF.

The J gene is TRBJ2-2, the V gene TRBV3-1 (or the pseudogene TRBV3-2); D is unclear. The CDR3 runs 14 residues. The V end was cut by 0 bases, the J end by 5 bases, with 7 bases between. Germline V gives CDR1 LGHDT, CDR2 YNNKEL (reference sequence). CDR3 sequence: CASSQDPQTGELFF. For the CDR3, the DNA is TGTGCCAGCAGCCAAGATCCCCAGACCGGGGAGCTGTTTTTT.